These 23 T cell receptor beta chains originate from one sample sequenced in a study of T cell responses to AZD1222 COVID-19 vaccine. Repertoires were generated with immunoSEQ multiplex PCR, while TCRdb's copy carries only in-frame clones and drops some. The sample consists of around 190,000 clones, roughly 92% of them appearing once. The material was peripheral blood, obtained 28 days after the second AZD1222 dose. Every receptor here comes from an adult who received the AZD1222 COVID-19 vaccine.

The chain is built from TRBV6-5 and TRBJ1-1; maybe TRBD1 (5 bases). CDR3 length equals 12 residues. V was shortened by 7 bases and J by 7 bases, with 13 bases between the two germline ends. CDR1 MNHEY and CDR2 SVGAGI come from the germline V gene. The CDR3 here is CASISQGVEAFF. CDR3 DNA: TGTGCCAGCATAAGTCAGGGAGTTGAAGCTTTCTTT.

The genes are TRBV28 and TRBJ2-4; the D call may be TRBD1 or TRBD2 (5 bases each). The CDR3 is 15 amino acids. The germline V gene has CDR1 MDHEN and CDR2 SYDVKM. The V and J ends lost 6 bases and 0 bases respectively, with 12 bases between them. The CDR3 loop is CASRPGLGAKNIQYF. DNA for the CDR3: TGTGCCAGCAGGCCGGGGCTTGGAGCCAAAAACATTCAGTACTTC.

The rearrangement joins TRBV2 to TRBJ2-3; 9 positions agree with TRBD1. The V gene end was trimmed by 5 bases and the J gene end by 0 bases; junction bases not matched to a gene: 3. The germline gives CDR1 SNHLY, CDR2 FYNNEI. The CDR3 totals 15 residues. This chain's CDR3 is CASSPGTGSTDTQYF. DNA of the CDR3: TGTGCCAGCAGTCCCGGGACAGGGAGCACAGATACGCAGTATTTT. Full variable domain (outside the CDR3, taken from reference TRBV2 and TRBJ2-3): EPEVTQTPSHQVTQMGQEVILRCVPISNHLYFYWYRQILGQKVEFLVSFYNNEISEKSEIFDDQFSVERPDGSNFTLKIRSTKLEDSAMYFCASSPGTGSTDTQYFGPGTRLTVL.

V usage is TRBV14 and J usage is TRBJ1-6; no reliable D call. Germline assignment: CDR1 SGHDN and CDR2 FVKESK. The CDR3 spans 16 residues. V dropped 4 bases and J dropped 0 bases, with 10 bases sitting between them. The CDR3 bases are TGTGCCAGCAGCCGAGAACATAGCTCCTATAATTCACCCCTCCACTTT. Residues: CASSREHSSYNSPLHF.

The chain links TRBV7-3 to TRBJ2-2; a possible D gene is TRBD2 (6 bases). The CDR3 spans 15 residues. Germline-derived CDR1 and CDR2 are SGHTA and FQGTGA. Trimming stripped 4 bases from V and 4 bases from J, with 13 bases between. The CDR3 sequence: CASSSLPGGTGELFF. The CDR3, as DNA: TGTGCCAGCAGCTCCCTCCCCGGGGGCACCGGGGAGCTGTTTTTT.

The rearrangement joins TRBV19 to TRBJ1-1, with 8 bases aligning to TRBD1. The CDR3 contains 15 residues. The germline V gene has CDR1 LNHDA and CDR2 SQIVND (reference sequence). After removal of 4 bases from V and 5 bases from J, the junction contained 9 bases not matched to a gene. Here the CDR3 DNA reads TGTGCCAGTAGTAACCCCCACAGGGGGGAGACTGAAGCTTTCTTT. Its protein product is CASSNPHRGETEAFF.

This chain joins TRBV23-1 and TRBJ2-5, with a tentative D call TRBD1 (6 bases). TRBV23-1 is recorded as an ORF, its role being uncertain. CDR3 size: 16 residues. V was clipped by 0 bases and J by 5 bases, with 16 bases between them. The CDR3 bases are TGCGCCAGCAGTCAATCTGGGCAGGGGAGAGGGGAGACCCAGTACTTC. This translates into CASSQSGQGRGETQYF.

The chain links TRBV3-1 (or the pseudogene TRBV3-2) to TRBJ2-4; 10 positions agree with TRBD2. Germline CDR1 LGHDT, CDR2 YNNKEL (reference sequence). V lost 6 bases, J lost 2 bases, and 4 bases stayed unmatched. This CDR3 is built from 15 residues. Here the CDR3 DNA reads TGTGCCAGCAGGAGCGGGGGGGCATCCAAAAACATTCAGTACTTC. This encodes CASRSGGASKNIQYF.

This chain uses TRBV9 with TRBJ1-2; D may be TRBD1 (6 bases). The CDR3 length is 15 residues. The germline CDR1 and CDR2 sequences are SGDLS and YYNGEE. With 4 bases removed from V and 5 bases from J, the gap between germline ends came to 18 bases. DNA for the CDR3: TGTGCCAGCAGCCTCGGAGGTGGGACAAAATATGGCTACACCTTC. Protein: CASSLGGGTKYGYTF.

The V call is TRBV10-3, the J call TRBJ1-6; maybe TRBD1 (6 bases). The CDR3 is made up of 16 amino acids. Germline V gives CDR1 ENHRY, CDR2 SYGVKD. With 4 bases removed from V and 1 base from J, the gap between germline ends came to 11 bases. CDR3 in amino acids: CAISATGWSYNSPLHF. For the CDR3, the DNA is TGTGCCATCAGTGCGACAGGCTGGTCCTATAATTCACCCCTCCACTTT.

The CDR3 DNA reads as TGTGCCAGCAGCCCAACAAGCACCGGGACAGGGATCTACACCTTC. It translates to CASSPTSTGTGIYTF. V usage is TRBV7-9 and J usage is TRBJ1-2; 9 bases align to TRBD1. Germline CDR1 reads SEHNR; CDR2 reads FQNEAQ (reference sequence). There are 15 residues in the CDR3. The junction had 14 bases not matched to a gene; V was cut back by 5 bases and J by 10 bases.

The V gene is TRBV20-1, the J gene TRBJ1-4, with a possible D match to TRBD1 (5 bases). Germline values: CDR1 DFQATT, CDR2 SNEGSKA (reference sequence). The CDR3 is 15 amino acids. Trimming shortened V by 3 bases and J by 1 base, and 12 bases separated the two germline ends. The CDR3 spells CSASRIQGTNEKLFF. In DNA form, the CDR3 reads TGCAGTGCTAGTAGAATCCAGGGAACTAATGAAAAACTGTTTTTT.

The chain has TRBV4-1 and TRBJ2-3; TRBD1 or TRBD2 may be the D gene (5 bases each). Germline V gene lookup returns CDR1 MGHRA and CDR2 YSYEKL. The CDR3 is 13 residues long. Trimming removed 1 base from V and 14 bases from J, with 16 bases in between. The CDR3 protein is CASSQAGTQDRYF. The DNA of the CDR3 is TGCGCCAGCAGCCAAGCCGGGACCCAGGATCGGTATTTT.

This chain connects TRBV23-1 to TRBJ2-3, with 7 bases fitting TRBD1. TRBV23-1 is flagged as an ORF with uncertain function. Trimming at V came to 11 bases and at J to 4 bases, leaving 18 bases not matched to a gene. There are 16 residues in the CDR3. The CDR3 is CAANFLDRALSDTQYF. In DNA form, the CDR3 reads TGCGCCGCCAACTTCCTCGACAGGGCGCTCTCAGATACGCAGTATTTT.

V and J are TRBV18 and TRBJ1-1; perhaps TRBD1 as D (5 bases). Germline V gene lookup returns CDR1 KGHSH and CDR2 LQKENI. This CDR3 has 15 residues. V dropped 0 bases and J dropped 3 bases, with 11 bases sitting between them. CDR3 DNA sequence: TGTGCCAGCTCACCACCTCAGGGCCCTTACACTGAAGCTTTCTTT. The encoded protein is CASSPPQGPYTEAFF.

The rearrangement uses TRBV18 and TRBJ1-2; possibly TRBD1 for D (6 bases). Germline values: CDR1 KGHSH, CDR2 LQKENI. V lost 2 bases to trimming and J lost 5 bases, with 12 bases between them. The CDR3 totals 14 residues. CDR3 coding DNA: TGTGCCAGCTCACCAACAGGGATAGGGTATGGCTACACCTTC. This gives the protein CASSPTGIGYGYTF.

The chain joins TRBV9 to TRBJ2-3, with 9 bases fitting TRBD2. CDR1 is SGDLS, CDR2 YYNGEE, per germline. The junction had 5 bases not matched to a gene; V was cut back by 1 base and J by 2 bases. The CDR3 has 16 residues. The CDR3 reads CASSVTSGLVTDTQYF. The CDR3 DNA sequence: TGTGCCAGCAGCGTAACTAGCGGGCTTGTCACAGATACGCAGTATTTT.

V and J are TRBV5-6 and TRBJ2-1; 8 nucleotides match TRBD2. This CDR3 has 15 residues. The junction had 7 bases not matched to a gene; V was cut back by 4 bases and J by 4 bases. In germline, CDR1 is SGHDT, CDR2 YYEEEE. The CDR3 nucleotides read TGTGCCAGCAGCCTAGGACTAGCACTATACAATGAGCAGTTCTTC. This encodes CASSLGLALYNEQFF.

The gene calls are TRBV7-9 and TRBJ1-4; 9 bases agree with TRBD1. The V gene end was trimmed by 5 bases and the J gene end by 5 bases; junction bases not matched to a gene: 3. The CDR3 extends over 14 amino acids. The germline CDR1 and CDR2 sequences are SEHNR and FQNEAQ (reference sequence). For the CDR3, the DNA is TGTGCCAGCAGCGGGGACAGGGCAAATGAAAAACTGTTTTTT. This encodes CASSGDRANEKLFF.

The sample holds a few counts of this clone. This rearrangement joins TRBV25-1 to TRBJ1-2, with D possibly TRBD1 on 5 matching bases. V lost 3 bases and J 10 bases, leaving 21 bases between the germline ends. The CDR3 consists of 15 residues. Germline V lookup: CDR1 MGHDK, CDR2 SYGVNS. This chain's CDR3 is CASSEAKWDSGHYTF. CDR3 DNA: TGTGCCAGCAGTGAGGCCAAGTGGGACTCGGGGCACTACACCTTC.

The gene calls are TRBV5-1 and TRBJ2-1; TRBD2 matches 15 bases. V lost 5 bases, J lost 7 bases, and 10 bases stayed unmatched. The CDR3 extends over 17 amino acids. Germline CDR1 reads SGHRS; CDR2 reads YFSETQ. The CDR3 reads CASSTGLAGGTRNEQFF. Written as DNA, the CDR3 is TGCGCCAGCAGTACGGGACTAGCGGGAGGAACTAGAAATGAGCAGTTCTTC. Together with reference TRBV5-1 and TRBJ2-1, the CDR3 gives the full variable domain: KAGVTQTPRYLIKTRGQQVTLSCSPISGHRSVSWYQQTPGQGLQFLFEYFSETQRNKGNFPGRFSGRQFSNSRSEMNVSTLELGDSALYLCASSTGLAGGTRNEQFFGPGTRLTVL.

The V call is TRBV9, the J call TRBJ1-2, with a tentative D call TRBD1 (6 bases). The CDR3 covers 18 residues. V was shortened by 0 bases and J by 2 bases, with 20 bases between the two germline ends. The germline CDR1 and CDR2 sequences are SGDLS and YYNGEE. In nucleotides, the CDR3 is TGTGCCAGCAGCGTAGATCTCATAGTGACAGGATCGAACTATGGCTACACCTTC. This codes for CASSVDLIVTGSNYGYTF.

This clone was detected only once. The rearrangement uses TRBV4-1 and TRBJ1-5, with 7 positions matching TRBD1. Germline CDR1 reads MGHRA; CDR2 reads YSYEKL. The CDR3 is made up of 14 amino acids. The trim removed 4 bases at V and 5 bases at J, leaving 5 bases unmatched. The DNA for the CDR3 is TGCGCCAGCAGCCCTCGGACAGGCGATCAGCCCCAGCATTTT. Residues: CASSPRTGDQPQHF.